Detailed here is one T cell receptor beta chain. Its antigen remains unidentified. Time point of the sample: after neoadjuvant nivolumab, at surgical resection. Stage II-IVA oral cavity squamous cell carcinoma was new and untreated by systemic or radiation therapy. Cohort: HPV-negative, locally advanced oral cavity squamous cell carcinoma patients. These data belong to a study of neoadjuvant anti-PD-1 for oral cavity cancer. Study-wide findings and caveats: After neoadjuvant nivolumab, PBMC T cell clonality was significantly higher in non-responders than responders.

This CDR3 spans 15 amino acids. CDR1 and CDR2 (germline): WNHNN, SYGVQD (reference sequence). Deletions cut 2 bases from V and 0 bases from J, with 8 bases between. Most PBMC samples had roughly 0.5 ug input DNA in six replicates. Generated by immunoSEQ multiplex PCR, the TCRdb table keeps only in-frame clones and is missing some. The sample carries thousands of clones, 55% to 70% recorded once. The J gene is TRBJ2-1, the V gene TRBV10-1, with D possibly called TRBD1 or TRBD2 (5 bases each). Sequenced here: PBMCs, sampled after nivolumab (anti-PD-1) treatment. This clonotype was obtained from a person aged 35 to 85 with oral cavity squamous cell carcinoma. Here the CDR3 reads CASSEEGSSYNEQFF. The CDR3 bases are TGCGCCAGCAGTGAGGAGGGGAGCTCCTACAATGAGCAGTTCTTC.